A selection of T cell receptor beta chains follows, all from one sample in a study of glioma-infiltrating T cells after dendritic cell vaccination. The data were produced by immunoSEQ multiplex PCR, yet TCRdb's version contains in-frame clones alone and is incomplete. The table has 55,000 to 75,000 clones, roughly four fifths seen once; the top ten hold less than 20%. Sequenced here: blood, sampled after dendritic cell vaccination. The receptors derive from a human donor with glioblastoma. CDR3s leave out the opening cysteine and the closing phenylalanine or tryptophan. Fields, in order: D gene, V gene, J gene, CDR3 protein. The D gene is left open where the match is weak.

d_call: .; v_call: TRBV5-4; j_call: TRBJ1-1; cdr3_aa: ASSLTPGTEAF
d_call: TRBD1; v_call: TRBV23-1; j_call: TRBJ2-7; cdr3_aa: ASSQSPGGPYEQY
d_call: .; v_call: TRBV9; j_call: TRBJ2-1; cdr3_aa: ASSSTGSYNEQF
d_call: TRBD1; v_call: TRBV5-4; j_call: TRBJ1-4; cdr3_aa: ASSLGQGTNEKLF
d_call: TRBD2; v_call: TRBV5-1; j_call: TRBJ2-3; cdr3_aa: ASSKGLATDTQY
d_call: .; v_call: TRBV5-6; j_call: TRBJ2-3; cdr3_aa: ASSLVTGPGTDTQY
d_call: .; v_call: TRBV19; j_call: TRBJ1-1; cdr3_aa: ASSILTLNTEAF
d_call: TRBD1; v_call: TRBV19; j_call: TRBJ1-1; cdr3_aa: ATGTGGLTEAF
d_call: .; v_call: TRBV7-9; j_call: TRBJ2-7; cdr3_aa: ASLEAGEQY
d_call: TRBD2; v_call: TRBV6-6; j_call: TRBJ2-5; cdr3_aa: ASRPSGGIKTQY